The entry that follows covers one TCR beta chain sequence. Its antigen is unknown. Sequencing was performed with immunoSEQ multiplex PCR; in TCRdb, only in-frame clones are kept and a portion is missing. The sample shows some 150,000 clones, 75% to 90% of them seen only once. The data are from a study of cytomegalovirus exposure and HLA in healthy donors. A roughly 130-subject validation cohort, separate from the 666-subject first cohort, supplied the donors. The study's findings and limits: Cytomegalovirus status was reportedly diagnosed by the classifier with high sensitivity and specificity. Most observed TCR sequences were rare, whereas some public TCRs were detected in many donors. The listing of 150 to 200 TCR beta chains classed them as cytomegalovirus-associated.

Sequenced sample: PBMCs. The TCR was taken from a woman between 18 and 29 years old in good health and CMV-seropositive.

The CDR3 is CASSLAGAVYGYTF. Here the CDR3 DNA reads TGTGCCAGCAGCTTAGCTGGGGCAGTGTATGGCTACACCTTC. V and J are TRBV7-6 and TRBJ1-2; weak D call: TRBD1 (5 bases). Trimming removed 0 bases from V and 5 bases from J, with 10 bases in between. The length of the CDR3 is 14 residues. Germline values: CDR1 SGHVS, CDR2 FNYEAQ.